This T cell receptor (beta chain) was identified during a study of early T cells in non-severe SARS-CoV-2 infection. Study-level information: The study sequenced bulk RNA from unsorted whole blood, with chains unpaired. Study-level points and caveats: There was a bias toward anti-spike CD8 responses in VDJdb matching, which missed private and CD4 specificities.

Concerning this clonotype: Antigen: not known.

cDNA molecules, individually, were tagged with unique molecular identifiers. In TCRdb, the 5' RACE reads were re-called with MiXCR into one record per CDR3 protein. The sample contains more than 85,000 distinct CDR3 sequences, roughly 17% of which appear only once. This sequence originates from an adult who was a healthcare worker with PCR-confirmed SARS-CoV-2 infection or an uninfected control (not recorded which). This sample comprised whole blood, obtained at baseline.

CDR3 nucleotides: TGTGCCAGCAGCCCCCGTCAGGGGCCAGATACGCAGTATTTT. It encodes CASSPRQGPDTQYF. The chain employs TRBV7-2 and TRBJ2-3; tentative D call: TRBD1 (6 bases). CDR3 length: 14 amino acids. Per germline, CDR1 SGHTA and CDR2 FQGNSA. V was pared by 5 bases and J by 4 bases, with 13 bases between.